The 11 T cell receptor beta chains below all came from one sample that was sequenced in a study of blood T cell repertoires in COVID-19. This table comes from immunoSEQ multiplex PCR, and its TCRdb copy is limited to in-frame clones, with some not included. The sample contains some 210,000 clones, 80% of which appear only once. Sequencing used PBMCs or T cells enriched from blood (not recorded which). All receptors come from a man younger than 45 with acute COVID-19.

The V gene is TRBV5-5, the J gene TRBJ1-2, with TRBD1 as a possible D gene (6 bases). Germline assignment: CDR1 SGHKS and CDR2 YYEKEE (reference sequence). The V and J ends lost 0 bases and 5 bases respectively, with 14 bases between them. The CDR3 totals 15 residues. The CDR3 nucleotides are TGTGCCAGCAGCTTGGACGCAGGGGTAGGGTATGGCTACACCTTC. Protein: CASSLDAGVGYGYTF.

This rearrangement joins TRBV5-1 to TRBJ2-7; the match to TRBD1 covers 12 bases. The CDR3 runs 17 residues. After removal of 3 bases from V and 1 base from J, the junction contained 8 bases not matched to a gene. The V gene's germline CDR1 is SGHRS and CDR2 YFSETQ. The CDR3 reads CASSWGQGAQVSYEQYF. CDR3 nucleotide sequence: TGCGCCAGCAGCTGGGGACAGGGGGCCCAAGTATCCTACGAGCAGTACTTC.

This chain connects TRBV7-6 to TRBJ1-4; tentative D call: TRBD1 (5 bases). The germline V gene encodes CDR1 SGHVS and CDR2 FNYEAQ. Trimming removed 4 bases at V and 8 bases at J, with 5 bases between. The CDR3 totals 11 residues. CDR3 nucleotides: TGTGCCAGCAGCTCAGGGGAAAAACTGTTTTTT. Translating gives CASSSGEKLFF.

J is TRBJ1-2 and V is TRBV3-1 (or the pseudogene TRBV3-2), with D perhaps matching TRBD1 (5 bases). CDR1 is LGHDT, CDR2 YNNKEL, per germline (reference sequence). V was trimmed by 3 bases and J by 8 bases, leaving 13 bases between them. This CDR3 has 13 residues. CDR3 DNA sequence: TGTGCCAGCAGCCACGAACGGGGGAAGGGCTACACCTTC. Encoded protein: CASSHERGKGYTF.

This chain joins TRBV6-5 and TRBJ2-5, with D perhaps matching TRBD1 (6 bases). The CDR3 extends over 14 amino acids. V lost 5 bases and J 2 bases, leaving 12 bases between the germline ends. CDR1 is MNHEY, CDR2 SVGAGI, per germline. The CDR3 DNA follows: TGTGCCAGCAGTACCGGGACAACACAAGAGACCCAGTACTTC. It translates to CASSTGTTQETQYF.

V gene TRBV25-1 combines with J gene TRBJ2-3, with D perhaps TRBD2 (6 bases). Trimming took off 7 bases at V and 3 bases at J, with 11 bases between the two ends. Germline CDR1 and CDR2: MGHDK and SYGVNS. CDR3 length: 13 residues. The CDR3 region is CASIGRGTDTQYF. In DNA form, the CDR3 reads TGTGCCAGCATCGGGCGGGGAACAGATACGCAGTATTTT.

The chain employs TRBV6-6 and TRBJ1-4, with D hard to call. V was shortened by 5 bases and J by 0 bases, with 13 bases between the two germline ends. The CDR3 length is 16 residues. Germline CDR1 MNHNY, CDR2 SVGAGI (reference sequence). CDR3 region: CASSIIPGATNEKLFF. The CDR3 nucleotides are TGTGCCAGCAGTATAATCCCAGGCGCAACTAATGAAAAACTGTTTTTT.

This clone was counted once. The chain uses TRBV13 and TRBJ1-6; a possible D gene is TRBD1 (6 bases). The CDR3 length is 17 residues. The germline V gene has CDR1 PRHDT and CDR2 FYEKMQ (reference sequence). V was cut by 2 bases and J by 8 bases, with 19 bases left in between. CDR3 protein: CASSLRPRTAGYSPLHF. The CDR3 DNA sequence: TGTGCCAGCAGCTTAAGACCCAGGACAGCAGGTTATTCACCCCTCCACTTT.

This chain links TRBV2 with TRBJ1-1, with 8 bases matching TRBD1. CDR3 length equals 12 residues. The J segment lost 11 bases and the V segment lost 6 bases, leaving 8 bases of the junction unmatched. Germline CDR1 is SNHLY and CDR2 is FYNNEI. The CDR3 DNA follows: TGTGCCAGCAGGGATCAGGGGGCGCCGGCTTTCTTT. Translated: CASRDQGAPAFF.

The gene calls are TRBV5-1 and TRBJ2-1, with D possibly TRBD1 on 5 matching bases. CDR1 and CDR2 (germline): SGHRS, YFSETQ. The CDR3 is 15 amino acids. Trimming took 0 bases from V and 1 from J, leaving 8 bases between them. The CDR3 is CASSLEPGSYNEQFF. In DNA, the CDR3 is TGCGCCAGCAGCTTGGAACCAGGGTCCTACAATGAGCAGTTCTTC.

This chain joins TRBV28 and TRBJ2-4; tentative D call: TRBD2 (7 bases). The V gene lost 5 bases and the J gene lost 0 bases, with 11 bases spanning the gap. The CDR3 is made up of 15 amino acids. Germline V gene sequence: CDR1 MDHEN, CDR2 SYDVKM. CDR3 bases: TGTGCCAGCAGTGGGGGGGCAGGAGCCAAAAACATTCAGTACTTC. It codes for CASSGGAGAKNIQYF.